This T cell receptor beta chain is from a study of CD8 T cells in Susac syndrome (dated by TCRdb to about 2019). Broadly, across the study: The study used repertoire sequencing to test whether antigen drove CD8+ T cell activation and differentiation in Susac syndrome. The study at large found these results: The TCR sequencing and HLA analysis was acknowledged to have included a relatively small number of individuals.

RNA was extracted using the RNeasy kit, and about 0.5 to 1 microgram was reverse transcribed with random hexamers. The immunoSEQ multiplex PCR assay, which covers 54 Vbeta and 13 Jbeta segments, was used to amplify TCR beta CDR3 regions. To correct PCR amplification bias, a synthetic template baseline was used for both primer optimization and computational correction. The published analysis was carried out like this. Reads were annotated to V, D and J genes according to IMGT and were analyzed with immunoSEQ Analyzer, with only productive sequences retained. Clonality was calculated as one minus the Shannon entropy normalized by log2 of the number of productive unique sequences. For each patient and control, public and private clones were evaluated within the 100 most prevalent clones. A clone was defined as Susac-specific if it was absent from the healthy and MS cohorts, from over 1,000 published viral clones and from other ImmuneACCESS disease sequences. TCRdb reanalyzed the raw reads on its own, using fastp at Q25 for trimming and MiXCR for clone calling, and kept in-frame beta chains. Entries that share a CDR3 protein sequence are merged under the most common genes and DNA. In this record, the V and J calls reflect TCRdb's handling and not the investigators' own analysis. The sample yields about 130,000 distinct CDR3 sequences; 90% to 95% were counted once. The ten largest clones capture about 0.13% of the sample.

Peripheral blood CD8+ and CD4+ T cells from healthy donors, Susac syndrome patients and multiple sclerosis patients were profiled using high-throughput TCR beta sequencing. Multiple sclerosis controls were treatment-naive patients with stable or active relapsing-remitting disease fulfilling revised McDonald criteria. Bulk CD8+ and CD4+ T cells were purified magnetically by negative isolation, whereas CD8+ TEMRA cells were enriched by FACS. Blood was drawn into EDTA tubes, processed within 24 hours, and PBMCs were isolated by density gradient centrifugation. PBMCs destined for TCR sequencing were cryopreserved in liquid nitrogen and later thawed in a 37 °C water bath. Purity of sorted or isolated CD4+, CD8+ and CD8+ TEMRA cells was at least 90%. About this clonotype: Its antigen specificity is not known. No quality values exist for individual bases; no much larger clone is one base distant.

This sequence was found in a human donor with multiple sclerosis. The sequenced sample was CD4+ T cells from PBMCs.

The CDR3 in this case is CASSLGWGSGNSYEQYF. The nucleotides are TGTGCCAGCAGCTTAGGGTGGGGCAGTGGAAACTCCTACGAGCAGTACTTC. Rearrangement joined TRBV7-8 to TRBJ2-7; a tentative D call is TRBD1 (5 bases match). From a lookup of the germline V gene, CDR1 and CDR2 are SGHVS and FQNEAQ. Trimming costs V 1 base and J 0 bases, and their ends lie 16 bases apart. The CDR3, cysteine through phenylalanine, is 17 amino acids long. This entry keeps only the CDR3 DNA: 51 bases, framed from base 1.